This record concerns one T cell receptor (beta chain) sequence. The PCR ran on 60 Vbeta and 13 Jbeta primers. Method: immunoSEQ multiplex PCR; TCRdb's copy keeps in-frame clones and lacks some. The repertoire holds 100,000 to 150,000 clones, less than 90% seen once, with around 18% in the top ten. This sample is part of a study of cytomegalovirus exposure and HLA in healthy donors. Germline V gene sequence: CDR1 SGHRS, CDR2 YFSETQ. This CDR3 is 13 amino acids long. V dropped 4 bases and J dropped 2; count of bases not matched to a gene: 0. The V call is TRBV5-1, the J call TRBJ1-2, with 9 bases matching TRBD1. This TCR came from a man younger than 30 in good health and CMV-seropositive. Sequenced: PBMCs. The DNA of the CDR3 is TGCGCCAGCAGCGGGACAGGGAACTATGGCTACACCTTC. It codes for CASSGTGNYGYTF.